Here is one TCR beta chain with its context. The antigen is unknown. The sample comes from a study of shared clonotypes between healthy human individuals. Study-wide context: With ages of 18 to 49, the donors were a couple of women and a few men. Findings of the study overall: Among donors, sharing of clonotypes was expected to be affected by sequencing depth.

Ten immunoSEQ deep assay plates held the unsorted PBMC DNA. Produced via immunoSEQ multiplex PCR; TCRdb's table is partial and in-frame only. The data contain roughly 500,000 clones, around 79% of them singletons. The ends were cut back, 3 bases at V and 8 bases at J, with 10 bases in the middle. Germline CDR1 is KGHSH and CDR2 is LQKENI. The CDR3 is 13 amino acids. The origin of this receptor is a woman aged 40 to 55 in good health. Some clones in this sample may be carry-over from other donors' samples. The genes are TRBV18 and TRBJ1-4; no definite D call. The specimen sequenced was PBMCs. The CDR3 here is CASSPSGIEKLFF. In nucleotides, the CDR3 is TGTGCCAGCTCACCCTCGGGGATAGAAAAACTGTTTTTT.